Shown below are 14 T cell receptor beta chains from a single sample sequenced in a study of metastatic and nonmetastatic thyroid tumors. Every patient underwent thyroid surgery untreated. TCRdb re-called clones from the PCR reads using MiXCR. The data hold some 86,000 clones, with roughly an eighth observed a single time. Sequenced material: tumor tissue. These receptors originate from a female donor with papillary thyroid cancer or a benign thyroid nodule (not recorded which). Some clones in this sample may be carry-over from other donors' samples.

This clone occurred a few times. The chain carries TRBV5-1 and TRBJ2-5; either TRBD1 or TRBD2 may fit D (6 bases each). The CDR3 totals 13 residues. Germline V gives CDR1 SGHRS, CDR2 YFSETQ. Trimming removed 7 bases from V and 5 bases from J, with 15 bases in between. The DNA of the CDR3 is TGCGCCAGCGGCCTTGGGGGGCAGGAGACCCAGTACTTC. This gives the protein CASGLGGQETQYF.

This clone appeared many times. The genes are TRBV11-3 and TRBJ1-4, with TRBD1 matching 10 bases. Germline CDR1 is SGHNT and CDR2 is YENEEA. The CDR3 totals 14 residues. V gave up 4 bases and J gave up 7 bases; unmatched junction bases: 3. CDR3 amino acids: CASSSGTGAEKLFF. The CDR3 DNA follows: TGTGCCAGCAGCTCTGGGACAGGGGCTGAAAAACTGTTTTTT.

About this clone: Mismatch with germline at one junction end may stem from a read error. V is TRBV20-1 and J is TRBJ2-7, with a possible D match to TRBD1 (6 bases). The length of the CDR3 is 14 residues. Germline V gives CDR1 DFQATT, CDR2 SNEGSKA (reference sequence). The CDR3 DNA reads TGCAGTTCTAGAGACATCAGGGGATCCTACGAGCAGTACTTC. This codes for CSSRDIRGSYEQYF.

In DNA form, the CDR3 reads TGTGCCAGCAGCTTTTCCCTAGCGGGAGGTCCTGGAAGCTCCTACAATGAGCAGTTCTTC. The encoded protein is CASSFSLAGGPGSSYNEQFF. The chain carries TRBV11-2 and TRBJ2-1, with 11 bases lining up with TRBD2. Germline CDR1 SGHAT, CDR2 FQNNGV. The CDR3 runs 20 residues. The junction had 13 bases not matched to a gene; V was cut back by 3 bases and J by 0 bases.

This clone was counted at least ten times. This rearrangement joins TRBV24-1 to TRBJ2-3; TRBD1 matches 8 bases. The germline V gene has CDR1 KGHDR and CDR2 SFDVKD. The CDR3 runs 14 residues. V gave up 7 bases and J gave up 5 bases; unmatched junction bases: 7. CDR3 residues: CATSGTGGQDTQYF. DNA of the CDR3: TGTGCCACCAGCGGGACAGGAGGCCAAGATACGCAGTATTTT.

As to this clone: Since a much larger clone is just one base distant, this may be a read error. The same CDR3 also results from other DNA sequences found in this sample. This rearrangement joins TRBV20-1 to TRBJ1-1, with unresolved D. CDR3 size: 15 residues. Germline V gives CDR1 DFQATT, CDR2 SNEGSKA (reference sequence). Between the trimmed V and J ends, which lost 0 bases and 4 bases, there was a span of 15 bases. CDR3 bases: TGCAGTGCTAGAGAAACCCTCGGTGCTTTCACTGAAGCTTTCTTT. Its translation is CSARETLGAFTEAFF.

This clone has ten or more counts. The CDR3 protein is CASSLFFGHLPVNTEAFF. For the CDR3, the DNA is TGTGCCAGCAGCTTGTTCTTCGGACACCTTCCCGTGAACACTGAAGCTTTCTTT. The rearrangement uses TRBV5-4 and TRBJ1-1; perhaps TRBD1 as D (5 bases). The germline gives CDR1 SGHNT, CDR2 YYREEE (reference sequence). The CDR3 totals 18 residues. The ends were cut back, 1 base at V and 0 bases at J, with 19 bases in the middle.

This clone was recorded only once. J is TRBJ1-4 and V is TRBV7-4; no firm D call. The ends were cut back, 5 bases at V and 3 bases at J, with 13 bases in the middle. The CDR3 sequence is 15 residues long. Germline V lookup: CDR1 SGHVT, CDR2 SQSDAQ. CDR3 protein: CASSPIRAANEKLFF. DNA for the CDR3: TGTGCCAGCAGCCCCATAAGGGCGGCTAATGAAAAACTGTTTTTT.

In this sample, this clone turned up many times. The V call is TRBV5-1, the J call TRBJ2-3, with 10 bases lining up with TRBD2. CDR3 size: 15 residues. V dropped 0 bases and J dropped 4; count of bases not matched to a gene: 2. Germline CDR1 and CDR2: SGHRS and YFSETQ. The CDR3 here is CASSLDLAGADTQYF. The CDR3, as DNA: TGCGCCAGCAGCTTGGACCTAGCGGGAGCAGATACGCAGTATTTT.

This clone came up many times. This chain connects TRBV5-1 to TRBJ1-3; weak D call: TRBD1 (6 bases). The CDR3 spans 12 residues. Looked up from germline, CDR1 is SGHRS and CDR2 is YFSETQ. Trimming shortened V by 8 bases and J by 1 base, and 7 bases separated the two germline ends. In nucleotides, the CDR3 is TGCGCCAGTACAGGGTCTGGAAACACCATATATTTT. Its translation: CASTGSGNTIYF. The entire variable domain, with the rest obtained from reference TRBV5-1 and TRBJ1-3, is as follows: KAGVTQTPRYLIKTRGQQVTLSCSPISGHRSVSWYQQTPGQGLQFLFEYFSETQRNKGNFPGRFSGRQFSNSRSEMNVSTLELGDSALYLCASTGSGNTIYFGEGSWLTVV.

This clone was seen many times. V gene TRBV28 combines with J gene TRBJ1-5, with D perhaps matching TRBD1 (5 bases). This CDR3 comprises 13 residues. Trimming took off 3 bases at V and 4 bases at J, with 7 bases between the two ends. Germline CDR1 is MDHEN and CDR2 is SYDVKM. This CDR3 reads CASSFPGNQPQHF. CDR3 sequence (DNA): TGTGCCAGCAGTTTCCCAGGGAATCAGCCCCAGCATTTT.

The genes are TRBV20-1 and TRBJ2-1; D assignment may be TRBD1 or TRBD2 (5 bases each). Germline CDR1 is DFQATT and CDR2 is SNEGSKA (reference sequence). The CDR3 is 16 amino acids. V lost 8 bases, J lost 7 bases, and 27 bases lay in between. CDR3 residues: CSLEGSSWDLRNEQFF. The CDR3 bases are TGCAGTCTCGAGGGGTCTAGCTGGGATCTCCGAAATGAGCAGTTCTTC.

This clone came up many times. This same CDR3 is encoded by further DNA sequences in the sample. V usage is TRBV12-5 and J usage is TRBJ1-5; D possibly corresponds to TRBD1 (5 bases). The CDR3 spans 13 residues. Germline CDR1 and CDR2: LGHNT and FRNRAP. V shed 3 bases and J shed 9 bases, with 12 bases lying between them. The DNA for the CDR3 is TGTGCTAGTGGTTTAGGGGAAGGTGCGCCCCAGCATTTT. Amino acid sequence: CASGLGEGAPQHF.

The chain carries TRBV3-1 and TRBJ2-7, with D possibly TRBD2 on 6 matching bases. V lost 4 bases, J lost 7 bases, and 17 bases lay in between. This CDR3 has 14 residues. CDR1 is LGHDT, CDR2 YNNKEL, per germline (reference sequence). The CDR3 region has the DNA TGTGCCAGCAGCCCCCAGCTCTTAGCGGTAGAGCAGTACTTC. Translated, it gives CASSPQLLAVEQYF.